These 7 T cell receptor beta chains share one sample of origin, sequenced in a study of shared clonotypes between healthy human individuals. Clones were read by immunoSEQ multiplex PCR, and TCRdb kept only the in-frame ones, dropping some. Of hundreds of thousands of clones in the sample, 90% to 97% were seen once. Specimen: naive CD4+ T cells sorted from blood. Subset reported: CD45RA+ positively selected. The source is a woman aged 30 to 39 in good health.

The chain links TRBV7-9 to TRBJ2-2, with 8 bases fitting TRBD1. CDR3 length: 15 residues. The germline CDR1 and CDR2 sequences are SEHNR and FQNEAQ (reference sequence). V lost 6 bases, J lost 1 base, and 4 bases stayed unmatched. CDR3: CASSRQGMNTGELFF. In nucleotides, the CDR3 is TGTGCCAGCAGTCGACAGGGGATGAACACCGGGGAGCTGTTTTTT.

The chain employs TRBV5-6 and TRBJ1-2, with 7 nucleotides matching TRBD1. The V gene's germline CDR1 is SGHDT and CDR2 YYEEEE. The CDR3 loop spans 15 amino acids. Unmatched junction bases numbered 9, after V lost 3 bases and J lost 4 bases. CDR3 nucleotides: TGTGCCAGCAGCTGGATAAGCCAGGGGGTCTATGGCTACACCTTC. Translated: CASSWISQGVYGYTF.

The chain links TRBV10-2 to TRBJ2-1; no clear D gene. The CDR3 spans 12 residues. The V end lost 8 bases, the J end lost 7 bases, and 12 bases lay between the germline ends. The germline gives CDR1 WSHSY, CDR2 SAAADI. The CDR3 coding sequence is TGCGCCAGCGGAACCGACTGGAATGAGCAGTTCTTC. Translating it yields CASGTDWNEQFF.

V and J are TRBV7-2 and TRBJ2-7; TRBD2 might be the D (7 bases). Germline V CDR1 and CDR2: SGHTA, FQGNSA. V lost 1 base and J 5 bases, leaving 15 bases between the germline ends. This CDR3 is built from 15 residues. The CDR3 sequence is CASSLVGGGVDEQYF. The CDR3 DNA sequence: TGTGCCAGCAGCTTAGTAGGGGGAGGGGTCGACGAGCAGTACTTC.

In this sample, this clone turned up once. This rearrangement joins TRBV19 to TRBJ1-5; a weak D match, TRBD1 (6 bases). Germline CDR1 is LNHDA and CDR2 is SQIVND (reference sequence). Trimming took 5 bases from V and 6 from J, leaving 17 bases between them. The CDR3 has 15 residues. For the CDR3, the DNA is TGTGCCAGTAGTTTTGGGTTACAGGGTGTTCAGCCCCAGCATTTT. This encodes CASSFGLQGVQPQHF.

The chain has TRBV5-4 and TRBJ2-4, with no clear D. Germline CDR1 reads SGHNT; CDR2 reads YYREEE (reference sequence). CDR3 length equals 13 residues. V lost 2 bases and J lost 6, with 9 bases in between. CDR3 sequence: CASSFGLANIQYF. The CDR3, as DNA: TGTGCCAGCAGCTTTGGGTTAGCAAACATTCAGTACTTC.

This chain joins TRBV19 and TRBJ1-4; D might be TRBD1 (6 bases). From germline, CDR1 is LNHDA and CDR2 SQIVND (reference sequence). This CDR3 has 15 amino acids. V lost 5 bases, J lost 0 bases, and 10 bases lay in between. CDR3 amino acids: CASSGRTATNEKLFF. The CDR3 DNA sequence: TGTGCCAGTAGTGGAAGGACAGCAACTAATGAAAAACTGTTTTTT.